This T cell receptor beta chain was recovered during a study of blood T cell repertoires in COVID-19. Trimming took 6 bases from V and 7 from J, leaving 19 bases between them. The CDR3 is 15 amino acids. Germline V CDR1 and CDR2: MNHEY, SVGAGI. Assay used: immunoSEQ multiplex PCR; TCRdb lists only in-frame clones, some missing. This table has over 130,000 clones, about 83% appearing once. This clone was counted a single time. V and J are TRBV6-5 and TRBJ1-5, with a tentative D call TRBD1 (6 bases). The receptor comes from a man between 45 and 60 years old with acute or convalescent COVID-19. What was sequenced was peripheral blood. The CDR3 DNA reads as TGTGCCAGCAGGCAGGGAAACTGGGGGCTCCAGCCCCAGCATTTT. This encodes CASRQGNWGLQPQHF.